This T cell receptor beta chain was recorded in a study of vaccination effects on CD4 cells after COVID-19. The CDR3 is 15 amino acids. With 4 bases clipped from V and 4 bases from J, the junction kept 8 bases outside the gene matches. The V gene's germline CDR1 is SGHRS and CDR2 YFSETQ. It was after roughly ten days of culture that CD4+ T cells were isolated. With regard to this clone: Antigen unknown.

Method: immunoSEQ multiplex PCR; TCRdb's copy keeps in-frame clones and lacks some. This table holds about 74,000 clones, approximately 80% found once. Material: CD4+ T cells from PBMCs cultured without peptide, obtained before COVID-19 vaccination. The V call is TRBV5-1, the J call TRBJ2-7; 10 nucleotides line up with TRBD1. This sequence originates from a human donor who received a COVID-19 vaccine. The CDR3 sequence is CASSRGTGDLYEQYV. The CDR3 DNA reads as TGCGCCAGCAGCCGGGGGACAGGGGATTTATACGAGCAGTACGTC.